The TCR beta chain described here comes from a study of regulatory T cells in long-lasting Graves disease. Study outcomes and limitations: Persistent Graves' patients showed reduced TCR diversity versus newly diagnosed patients.

The length of the CDR3 is 14 residues. Trimming cost V 5 bases and J 5 bases; bases outside gene matches: 12. Germline V gene sequence: CDR1 DFQATT, CDR2 SNEGSKA (reference sequence). This clonotype was seen at least ten times. The antigen is undetermined. Time point here: newly diagnosed GD, antithyroid drugs for less than 3 months. Making the TCR library involved RNA that had been extracted from PBMCs. Building the TCR beta libraries relied on iRepertoire HTBI primers, and CDR3 regions underwent Arm-PCR. TCRdb passed the multiplex PCR reads through MiXCR, listing each CDR3 protein once. The sample lists about 620,000 distinct CDR3 sequences; under 20% were seen once. The data also belong to a second study, concerning T cells in Graves' hyperthyroidism and ophthalmopathy. Per that study: No ophthalmopathy progression within 18 months constituted stable Graves' hyperthyroidism.

This clonotype was sampled from a woman aged 25 to 45 with Graves disease. The material sequenced was peripheral blood mononuclear cells (PBMCs), taken at new diagnosis, from a patient treated with antithyroid drugs. This sequence joins TRBV20-1 and TRBJ2-7, with 7 bases identical to TRBD1. CDR3 region: CSAARGGASNEQYF. In DNA, the CDR3 is TGCAGTGCTGCACGAGGGGGCGCATCTAACGAGCAGTACTTC.